These 5 T cell receptor beta chains share one sample of origin, sequenced in a study of T-cell reconstitution after alpha-beta-depleted transplantation in children. Unique molecular identifiers were built into the TCRbeta library. MiXCR, run by TCRdb on the PCR reads, gives a single entry per CDR3 protein. This repertoire shows 500,000 to 750,000 distinct CDR3 sequences, approximately 30% found once; its top ten account for approximately 33%. The sequenced sample was PBMCs, obtained before TCRalphabeta/CD19-depleted stem cell transplant. The receptors here all came from a boy under two years old with Wiskott-Aldrich syndrome, due to receive a stem cell transplant.

The chain links TRBV12-3 or TRBV12-4 to TRBJ2-1; TRBD2 agrees at 8 bases. V was clipped by 5 bases and J by 8 bases; unmatched bases: 14. CDR3 length: 16 amino acids. This CDR3 is CASSDLSGKLQYEQFF. CDR3 sequence (DNA): TGTGCCAGCAGTGACCTTAGCGGGAAATTACAATATGAGCAGTTCTTC.

This clonotype appeared a few times. The chain is built from TRBV5-1 and TRBJ2-3, with TRBD2 identical over 8 bases. V lost 3 bases to trimming and J lost 8 bases; unmatched junction nucleotides: 14. CDR3 size: 16 residues. Looked up from germline, CDR1 is SGHRS and CDR2 is YFSETQ. The CDR3 is CASSSGLAPGPVTQYF. In DNA, the CDR3 is TGCGCCAGCAGCTCCGGACTAGCTCCAGGGCCTGTTACGCAGTATTTT.

The chain combines TRBV24-1 with TRBJ2-1; D ambiguous. The CDR3 consists of 12 residues. Germline V gives CDR1 KGHDR, CDR2 SFDVKD. Trimming pared 0 bases from V and 7 bases from J, leaving 3 bases between. The CDR3 protein is CATSDLWNEQFF. CDR3 nucleotide sequence: TGTGCCACCAGTGATTTGTGGAATGAGCAGTTCTTC.

This sequence joins TRBV24-1 and TRBJ2-3, with D possibly TRBD2 on 6 matching bases. CDR3 length equals 16 residues. The V gene lost 3 bases and the J gene lost 2 bases, with 14 bases spanning the gap. Germline CDR1 reads KGHDR; CDR2 reads SFDVKD. CDR3 DNA sequence: TGTGCCACCAGTGATCCCCGGGACTCCCACACAGATACGCAGTATTTT. This gives the protein CATSDPRDSHTDTQYF.

J is TRBJ2-1 and V is TRBV7-7; 10 bases map to TRBD2. CDR1 and CDR2 from the germline V gene are SSHAT and FNYEAQ (reference sequence). The CDR3 sequence is 15 residues long. J lost 7 bases, V lost 1 base, and 4 bases had no gene match. CDR3 region: CASSLDSGRTNEQFF. The CDR3 DNA reads TGTGCCAGCAGCTTAGATAGCGGGAGGACGAATGAGCAGTTCTTC.